These 24 T cell receptor beta chains share one sample of origin, sequenced in a study of blood T cell repertoires in COVID-19. TCRdb's copy holds only in-frame clones and misses some; the assay was immunoSEQ multiplex PCR. The table includes approximately 60,000 clones, over 60% detected once. The specimen was peripheral blood. The origin of the receptors is a human donor in a cohort sampled during active COVID-19.

This chain connects TRBV3-1 (or the pseudogene TRBV3-2) to TRBJ2-4; D possibly corresponds to TRBD1 (6 bases). The length of the CDR3 is 16 residues. V was clipped by 4 bases and J by 0 bases, with 13 bases between them. Germline CDR1 LGHDT, CDR2 YNNKEL (reference sequence). CDR3 in DNA: TGTGCCAGCAGCCGCCAGGGGCCGATAGCCAAAAACATTCAGTACTTC. Its translation is CASSRQGPIAKNIQYF.

The chain recombines TRBV11-2 with TRBJ1-2; D not resolved. V was pared by 1 base and J by 8 bases, with 14 bases between. Germline V CDR1 and CDR2: SGHAT, FQNNGV. There are 14 residues in the CDR3. CDR3 in amino acids: CASSLGNLRKGYTF. The CDR3 DNA reads TGTGCCAGCAGCTTAGGTAATTTGCGGAAAGGCTACACCTTC.

V and J are TRBV2 and TRBJ2-2; the D is unclear. The CDR3 sequence is 13 residues long. In germline, CDR1 is SNHLY, CDR2 FYNNEI. V was pared by 7 bases and J by 2 bases, with 8 bases between. CDR3 region: CASTYRNTGELFF. The CDR3 nucleotides are TGTGCCAGCACTTACAGAAACACCGGGGAGCTGTTTTTT.

The chain couples TRBV7-8 to TRBJ1-5, with D unresolved. The CDR3 is 14 residues long. The germline CDR1 and CDR2 sequences are SGHVS and FQNEAQ. V was cut by 6 bases and J by 3 bases, with 12 bases left in between. The CDR3 nucleotides read TGTGCCAGCAGTCCCGGTGGGCTCAATCAGCCCCAGCATTTT. Its protein is CASSPGGLNQPQHF.

The gene calls are TRBV2 and TRBJ1-1; the D gene is possibly TRBD1 (6 bases). The germline V gene encodes CDR1 SNHLY and CDR2 FYNNEI. The CDR3 totals 14 residues. V lost 5 bases and J lost 3, with 13 bases in between. The CDR3 bases are TGTGCCAGCAGTATCCTGGCAGGGGACACTGAAGCTTTCTTT. Translating gives CASSILAGDTEAFF.

In DNA, the CDR3 is TGTGCCAGCAGCTTAGCGACAGGGGGCCGGAACACCGGGGAGCTGTTTTTT. It yields the protein CASSLATGGRNTGELFF. The chain recombines TRBV7-8 with TRBJ2-2; 10 bases match TRBD1. This CDR3 region has 17 residues. The germline CDR1 and CDR2 sequences are SGHVS and FQNEAQ. Trimming took 0 bases from V and 1 from J; bases not matched to a gene: 2.

The chain is built from TRBV2 and TRBJ2-7; possible D gene TRBD1, 5 bases. The germline gives CDR1 SNHLY, CDR2 FYNNEI. Trimming removed 2 bases at V and 2 bases at J, with 10 bases between. The CDR3 has 14 residues. The CDR3 loop is CASSETTVTYEQYF. Here the CDR3 DNA reads TGTGCCAGCAGTGAAACGACAGTAACCTACGAGCAGTACTTC.

This chain uses TRBV18 with TRBJ2-5; 8 bases match TRBD1. V lost 4 bases and J lost 2; bases outside the gene matches: 3. Germline V gene lookup returns CDR1 KGHSH and CDR2 LQKENI. This CDR3 is 14 amino acids long. CDR3 DNA sequence: TGTGCCAGCTCACGGGGGACAGGTCAAGAGACCCAGTACTTC. Residues: CASSRGTGQETQYF.

This chain links TRBV21-1 with TRBJ2-7; the tabulated D call, TRBD2, remains unverified against the DNA. TRBV21-1 is assigned pseudogene status. The CDR3 loop spans 15 amino acids. CDR3 loop: CASRVDPLQLREQYF. As DNA, the CDR3 is TGTGCCAGCAGGGTAGACCCACTACAACTCCGCGAGCAGTACTTC.

The J gene is TRBJ1-1, the V gene TRBV12-3 or TRBV12-4, with 8 nucleotides matching TRBD1. The CDR3 runs to 13 residues. With V trimmed by 6 bases and J by 8 bases, 8 bases remained unmatched. The CDR3 sequence: CASSQGQAVEAFF. The CDR3 DNA follows: TGTGCCAGCAGCCAGGGACAGGCAGTAGAAGCTTTCTTT.

The genes are TRBV4-2 and TRBJ2-1, with a possible D match to TRBD2 (6 bases). The length of the CDR3 is 14 residues. The germline V gene has CDR1 LGHNA and CDR2 YNFKEQ. Trimming took off 7 bases at V and 0 bases at J, with 10 bases between the two ends. The CDR3 DNA is TGTGCCAGCACTGGGGGAGGCTCCTACAATGAGCAGTTCTTC. Amino acid sequence: CASTGGGSYNEQFF.

The rearrangement joins TRBV2 to TRBJ1-5; 8 bases agree with TRBD1. The CDR3 has 15 amino acids. Germline V CDR1 and CDR2: SNHLY, FYNNEI. Trimming took 4 bases from V and 2 from J; bases not matched to a gene: 4. The CDR3 DNA follows: TGTGCCAGCAGTGGAGGACAGGGCGGCAATCAGCCCCAGCATTTT. This codes for CASSGGQGGNQPQHF.

This clone was observed a handful of times. The V and J genes are TRBV6-2 or TRBV6-3 and TRBJ2-2, with 8 bases matching TRBD1. This CDR3 has 13 amino acids. Germline V gene data show CDR1 as MNHEY and CDR2 as SVGEGT. With V trimmed by 5 bases and J by 4 bases, 0 bases remained unmatched. The CDR3 protein is CASSGQGTGELFF. DNA for the CDR3: TGTGCCAGCAGTGGACAGGGCACCGGGGAGCTGTTTTTT.

The chain is built from TRBV25-1 and TRBJ1-1; tentative D call: TRBD1 (6 bases). CDR3 length: 16 amino acids. Germline assignment: CDR1 MGHDK and CDR2 SYGVNS. V was pared by 3 bases and J by 4 bases, with 18 bases between. This CDR3 reads CASSDVTGIRVTEAFF. DNA for the CDR3: TGTGCCAGCAGTGACGTAACAGGGATTCGGGTCACTGAAGCTTTCTTT.

The gene calls are TRBV12-1 and TRBJ2-5; the DNA was not compared with TRBD1, the D call given in the table. TRBV12-1 is tagged as a pseudogene. The CDR3 has 14 residues. The CDR3 DNA reads as TGTGCCAGCGCCCGGGACATCATACAAGAGACCCAGTACTTC. This codes for CASARDIIQETQYF.

The V call is TRBV9, the J call TRBJ1-2, with 8 bases lining up with TRBD1. This CDR3 region has 14 residues. J lost 3 bases, V lost 0 bases, and 1 base had no gene match. Germline CDR1 reads SGDLS; CDR2 reads YYNGEE. CDR3 in amino acids: CASSVAGGDYGYTF. The CDR3 DNA reads as TGTGCCAGCAGCGTAGCAGGGGGCGACTATGGCTACACCTTC.

The chain has TRBV20-1 and TRBJ1-1; D gene ambiguous. The V gene's germline CDR1 is DFQATT and CDR2 SNEGSKA (reference sequence). V lost 6 bases and J 3 bases, leaving 8 bases between the germline ends. The CDR3 covers 11 residues. CDR3 coding DNA: TGCAGTGCACCGGACTACACTGAAGCTTTCTTT. Amino acid sequence: CSAPDYTEAFF.

On this clone: The sample has other DNA sequences that encode this CDR3 too. This CDR3 is CASSVFDRVGNYGYTF. The CDR3 DNA is TGTGCCAGCAGCGTTTTCGACAGGGTTGGCAACTATGGCTACACCTTC. The chain carries TRBV9 and TRBJ1-2, with 7 nucleotides matching TRBD1. CDR1 and CDR2 from the germline V gene are SGDLS and YYNGEE. With V trimmed by 2 bases and J by 2 bases, 9 bases remained unmatched. The CDR3 is 16 amino acids.

The chain is built from TRBV5-1 and TRBJ2-2; weak D call: TRBD1 (6 bases). The CDR3 totals 15 residues. Trimming stripped 4 bases from V and 5 bases from J, with 15 bases between. CDR1 and CDR2 from the germline V gene are SGHRS and YFSETQ. In nucleotides, the CDR3 is TGCGCCAGCAGCCTACAGGGTCCCAGGACCGGGGAGCTGTTTTTT. It codes for CASSLQGPRTGELFF.

This chain joins TRBV3-1 (or the pseudogene TRBV3-2) and TRBJ1-6, with 7 bases matching TRBD1. Germline loops: CDR1 LGHDT, CDR2 YNNKEL (reference sequence). The CDR3 covers 15 residues. J gave up 7 bases and V 4 bases, and 7 bases lay outside the gene matches. The CDR3 region has the DNA TGTGCCAGCAGCCTTCGAACAGGGGAGAATTCACCCCTCCACTTT. Its protein is CASSLRTGENSPLHF.

The V call is TRBV14, the J call TRBJ2-3; D is unresolved. The CDR3 totals 14 residues. V was pared by 4 bases and J by 1 base, with 9 bases between. The V gene's germline CDR1 is SGHDN and CDR2 FVKESK. The CDR3 DNA follows: TGTGCCAGCAGCCCTCTAACAGGCACAGATACGCAGTATTTT. This encodes CASSPLTGTDTQYF.

The CDR3 DNA reads as TGTGCCAGCTCACCTTCAAGCGGGGTAACAGATACGCAGTATTTT. This gives the protein CASSPSSGVTDTQYF. The gene calls are TRBV18 and TRBJ2-3; 7 bases match TRBD2. The J segment lost 3 bases and the V segment lost 3 bases, leaving 6 bases of the junction unmatched. Per the germline V gene, CDR1 is KGHSH and CDR2 is LQKENI. The CDR3 loop spans 15 amino acids.

This clone appeared a single time. This sequence joins TRBV28 and TRBJ1-6, with 7 bases lining up with TRBD1. Per the germline V gene, CDR1 is MDHEN and CDR2 is SYDVKM. The J segment lost 9 bases and the V segment lost 8 bases, leaving 10 bases of the junction unmatched. The CDR3 is made up of 14 amino acids. The CDR3 reads CASGLTGPGSPLHF. The CDR3, as DNA: TGTGCCAGCGGCCTGACAGGGCCTGGTTCACCCCTCCACTTT.

In its sample, this clone was seen a few times. The rearrangement uses TRBV3-1 (or the pseudogene TRBV3-2) and TRBJ2-7; 8 bases agree with TRBD1. Germline-derived CDR1 and CDR2 are LGHDT and YNNKEL (reference sequence). V lost 4 bases and J lost 3; bases outside the gene matches: 5. This CDR3 comprises 14 residues. The CDR3 bases are TGTGCCAGCAGCCTCCGACAGGGGATCTACGAGCAGTACTTC. Its protein is CASSLRQGIYEQYF.